The clone carrying this T cell receptor (beta chain) was detected ten times or more. The TCR beta library used iRepertoire HTBI primers with Arm-PCR amplification of CDR3. In TCRdb, the multiplex PCR reads were re-called with MiXCR into one record per CDR3 protein. The repertoire has some 250,000 distinct CDR3 sequences, approximately 20% of them found once; the top ten carry less than 15%. This sample is part of a study of regulatory T cells in long-lasting Graves disease. The time point: newly diagnosed GD, antithyroid drugs for less than 3 months. PBMC RNA was the source of the TCR library. There are 13 residues in the CDR3. CDR1 and CDR2 (germline): MGHDK, SYGVNS. Trimming removed 4 bases from V and 14 bases from J, with 15 bases in between. This same sample was also taken into another study, of T cells in Graves' hyperthyroidism and ophthalmopathy. This second report adds: Used for diagnoses were clinical symptoms, serum thyroxine and TRAb, thyroid ultrasound and orbital computed tomography. In the first-round RT-PCR of the TCR CDR3, the HTBI primer set was used.

The chain uses TRBV25-1 and TRBJ1-6, with D perhaps matching TRBD1 (6 bases). The starting material was peripheral blood mononuclear cells (PBMCs), obtained at new diagnosis, from a patient treated with antithyroid drugs. This receptor was obtained from a woman aged 25-40 years with Graves disease. Here the CDR3 reads CASSGGQIRTLHF. Written as DNA, the CDR3 is TGTGCCAGCAGTGGTGGACAGATTAGGACCCTCCACTTT.